This T cell receptor (beta chain) was profiled in a study of beta chain features in type 1 diabetes. Study-level points and caveats: VDJ junctions from patients with type 1 diabetes contained fewer insertions and more deletions. In every one of the four CD4+ subsets, TCRB CDR3s were moderately but significantly shorter in Type 1 diabetes patients.

Between the trimmed V and J ends, which lost 6 bases and 1 base, there was a span of 9 bases. Germline values: CDR1 SNHLY, CDR2 FYNNEI. This CDR3 has 13 residues. CD45RO/CCR7/CD25/CD127/CD95/CD27 staining was used to isolate CD4+ naive, central memory, regulatory and stem cell-like memory cells by sorting. Expressed TCRB transcripts were sequenced after all isolated RNA was converted to cDNA. This table comes from immunoSEQ multiplex PCR, and its TCRdb copy is limited to in-frame clones, with some not included. The table has around 150,000 clones, 9% to 12% seen once. This clone was seen a few times. Its antigen is unidentified.

The origin of this receptor is a man younger than 40 with type 1 diabetes. V usage is TRBV2 and J usage is TRBJ1-1; a possible D gene is TRBD1 (6 bases). Sample: central memory CD4+ T cells from blood. The DNA of the CDR3 is TGTGCCAGCAGGGGGACACCGAACACTGAAGCTTTCTTT. This sequence encodes CASRGTPNTEAFF. The full variable domain, in which reference TRBV2 and TRBJ1-1 provide the parts outside the CDR3, is EPEVTQTPSHQVTQMGQEVILRCVPISNHLYFYWYRQILGQKVEFLVSFYNNEISEKSEIFDDQFSVERPDGSNFTLKIRSTKLEDSAMYFCASRGTPNTEAFFGQGTRLTVV.